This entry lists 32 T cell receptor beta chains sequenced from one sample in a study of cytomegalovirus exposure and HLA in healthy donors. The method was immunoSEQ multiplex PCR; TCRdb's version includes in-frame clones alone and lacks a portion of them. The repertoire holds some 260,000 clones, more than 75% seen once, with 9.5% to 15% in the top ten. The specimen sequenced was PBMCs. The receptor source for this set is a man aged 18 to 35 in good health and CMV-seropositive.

The CDR3 loop reads CASSFTTGSGNTIYF. CDR3 sequence (DNA): TGCGCCAGCAGCTTTACTACCGGCTCTGGAAACACCATATATTTT. The chain employs TRBV5-1 and TRBJ1-3; no clear D. This CDR3 is built from 15 residues. Trimming took off 2 bases at V and 0 bases at J, with 9 bases between the two ends. The germline CDR1 and CDR2 sequences are SGHRS and YFSETQ.

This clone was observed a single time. CDR3 bases: TGCGCCAGCAGCTTGGGACAGACCTACACTGAAGCTTTCTTT. The encoded protein is CASSLGQTYTEAFF. The V and J genes are TRBV5-1 and TRBJ1-1, with D perhaps TRBD1 (5 bases). V was pared by 0 bases and J by 3 bases, with 9 bases between. The CDR3 spans 14 residues. The germline gives CDR1 SGHRS, CDR2 YFSETQ. The complete variable domain, with remaining parts taken from reference TRBV5-1 and TRBJ1-1, reads KAGVTQTPRYLIKTRGQQVTLSCSPISGHRSVSWYQQTPGQGLQFLFEYFSETQRNKGNFPGRFSGRQFSNSRSEMNVSTLELGDSALYLCASSLGQTYTEAFFGQGTRLTVV.

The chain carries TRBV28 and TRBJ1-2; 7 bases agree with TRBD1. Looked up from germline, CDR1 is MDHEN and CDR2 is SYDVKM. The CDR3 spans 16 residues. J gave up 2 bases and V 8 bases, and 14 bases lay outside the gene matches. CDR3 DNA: TGTGCCAGCGAGGAGATGACAGGGACCCGGAACTATGGCTACACCTTC. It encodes CASEEMTGTRNYGYTF.

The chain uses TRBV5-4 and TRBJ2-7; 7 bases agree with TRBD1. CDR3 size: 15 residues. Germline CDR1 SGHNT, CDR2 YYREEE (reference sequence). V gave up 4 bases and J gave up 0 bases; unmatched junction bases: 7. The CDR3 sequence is CASSPRTGVSYEQYF. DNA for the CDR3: TGTGCCAGCAGCCCGCGGACAGGAGTCTCCTACGAGCAGTACTTC.

The CDR3 reads CASSLGDSGYGYTF. CDR3 in DNA: TGTGCCAGCAGTTTAGGAGACAGTGGATATGGCTACACCTTC. This chain joins TRBV28 and TRBJ1-2; a weak D match, TRBD1 (5 bases). The CDR3 extends over 14 amino acids. V was pared by 2 bases and J by 5 bases, with 12 bases between. Germline V gene lookup returns CDR1 MDHEN and CDR2 SYDVKM.

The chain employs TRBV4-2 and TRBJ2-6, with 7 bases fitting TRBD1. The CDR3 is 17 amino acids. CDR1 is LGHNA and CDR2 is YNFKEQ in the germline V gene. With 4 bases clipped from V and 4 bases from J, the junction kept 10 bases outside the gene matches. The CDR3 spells CASSPKGTAAGANVLTF. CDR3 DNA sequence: TGTGCCAGCAGCCCTAAGGGGACAGCCGCCGGGGCCAACGTCCTGACTTTC.

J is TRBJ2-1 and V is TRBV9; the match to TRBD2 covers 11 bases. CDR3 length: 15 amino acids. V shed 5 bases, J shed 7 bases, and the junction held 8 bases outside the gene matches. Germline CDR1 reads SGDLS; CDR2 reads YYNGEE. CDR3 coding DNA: TGTGCCAGCAGTTATAGCGGGAGGGCCGGTAATGAGCAGTTCTTC. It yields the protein CASSYSGRAGNEQFF.

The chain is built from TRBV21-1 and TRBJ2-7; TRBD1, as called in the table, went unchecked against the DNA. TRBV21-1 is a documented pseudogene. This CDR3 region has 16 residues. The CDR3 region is CASSKALRDSTYEQYF. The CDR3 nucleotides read TGTGCCAGCAGCAAAGCGCTAAGGGACAGTACCTACGAGCAGTACTTC.

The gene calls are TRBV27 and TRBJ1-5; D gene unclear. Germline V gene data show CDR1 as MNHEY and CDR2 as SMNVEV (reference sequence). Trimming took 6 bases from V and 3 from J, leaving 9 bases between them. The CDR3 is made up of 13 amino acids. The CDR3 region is CASRLHINQPQHF. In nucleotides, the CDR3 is TGTGCCAGCAGACTACACATCAATCAGCCCCAGCATTTT.

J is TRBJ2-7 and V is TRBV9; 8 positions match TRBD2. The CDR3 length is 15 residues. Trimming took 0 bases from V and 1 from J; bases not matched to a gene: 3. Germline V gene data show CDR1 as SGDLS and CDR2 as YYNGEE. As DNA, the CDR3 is TGTGCCAGCAGCGTAGGTAGCGGGGTTTCCTACGAGCAGTACTTC. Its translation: CASSVGSGVSYEQYF.

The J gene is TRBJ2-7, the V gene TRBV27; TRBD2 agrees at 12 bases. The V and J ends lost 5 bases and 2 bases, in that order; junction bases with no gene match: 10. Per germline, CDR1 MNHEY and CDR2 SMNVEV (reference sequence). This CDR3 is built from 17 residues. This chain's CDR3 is CASSTHSTSGRPYEQYF. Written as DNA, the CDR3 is TGTGCCAGCAGTACCCACTCGACTAGCGGGAGACCCTACGAGCAGTACTTC.

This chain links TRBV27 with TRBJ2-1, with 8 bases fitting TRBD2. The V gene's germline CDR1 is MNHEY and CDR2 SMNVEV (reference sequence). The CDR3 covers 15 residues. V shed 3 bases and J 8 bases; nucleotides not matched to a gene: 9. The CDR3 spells CASSFSGRARDEQFF. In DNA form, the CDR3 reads TGTGCCAGCAGTTTTTCCGGGAGGGCCAGGGATGAGCAGTTCTTC.

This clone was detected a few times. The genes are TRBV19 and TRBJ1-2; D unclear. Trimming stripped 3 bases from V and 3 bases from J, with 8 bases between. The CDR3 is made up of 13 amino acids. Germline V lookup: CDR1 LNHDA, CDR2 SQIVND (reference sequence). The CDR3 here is CASSINLYYGYTF. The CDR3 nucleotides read TGTGCCAGTAGTATTAATCTCTACTATGGCTACACCTTC.

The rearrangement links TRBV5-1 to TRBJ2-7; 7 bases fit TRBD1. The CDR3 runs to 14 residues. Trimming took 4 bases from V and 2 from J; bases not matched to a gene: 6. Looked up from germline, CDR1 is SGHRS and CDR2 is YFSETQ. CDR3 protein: CASSVRQGAYEQYF. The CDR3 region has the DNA TGCGCCAGCAGCGTGAGACAGGGAGCCTACGAGCAGTACTTC.

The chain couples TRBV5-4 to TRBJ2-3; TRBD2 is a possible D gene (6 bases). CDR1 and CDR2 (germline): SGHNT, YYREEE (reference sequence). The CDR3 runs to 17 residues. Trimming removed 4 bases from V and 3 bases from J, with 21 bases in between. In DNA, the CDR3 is TGTGCCAGCAGCCCTAGTGGAGCGGGTACAACGACAGATACGCAGTATTTT. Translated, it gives CASSPSGAGTTTDTQYF.

The CDR3 DNA sequence: TGTGCCAGCAGCTTAGAGATGTACACCGGGGAGCTGTTTTTT. Translated, it gives CASSLEMYTGELFF. The genes are TRBV7-7 and TRBJ2-2, with D hard to call. The V end was cut by 1 base, the J end by 3 bases, with 6 bases between. CDR3 length: 14 residues. From germline, CDR1 is SSHAT and CDR2 FNYEAQ (reference sequence).

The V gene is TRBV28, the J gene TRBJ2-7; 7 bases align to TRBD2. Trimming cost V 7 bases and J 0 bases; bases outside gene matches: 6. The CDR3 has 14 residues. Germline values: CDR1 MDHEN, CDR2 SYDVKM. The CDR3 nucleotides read TGTGCCAGCATTGGAGCGGGGTTCTCCTACGAGCAGTACTTC. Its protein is CASIGAGFSYEQYF.

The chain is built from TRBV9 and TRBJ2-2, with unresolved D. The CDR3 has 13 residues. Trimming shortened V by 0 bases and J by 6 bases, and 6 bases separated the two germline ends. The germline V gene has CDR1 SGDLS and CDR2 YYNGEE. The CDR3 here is CASSVGGAGELFF. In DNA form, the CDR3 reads TGTGCCAGCAGCGTAGGGGGTGCCGGGGAGCTGTTTTTT.

The CDR3 DNA reads TGCGCCAGCAGCCCCGCGCCCGACAGTTATCAGCCCCAGCATTTT. Amino acids: CASSPAPDSYQPQHF. This chain uses TRBV5-1 with TRBJ1-5; possibly TRBD1 for D (5 bases). The CDR3 runs 15 residues. Trimming stripped 4 bases from V and 5 bases from J, with 16 bases between. Germline V CDR1 and CDR2: SGHRS, YFSETQ.

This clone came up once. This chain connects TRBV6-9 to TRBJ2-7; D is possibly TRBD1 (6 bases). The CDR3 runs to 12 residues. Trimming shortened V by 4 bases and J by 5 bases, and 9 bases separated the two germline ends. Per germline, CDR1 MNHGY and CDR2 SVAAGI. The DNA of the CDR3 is TGTGCCAGCAGTTCAGGGGACGACGAGCAGTACTTC. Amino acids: CASSSGDDEQYF.

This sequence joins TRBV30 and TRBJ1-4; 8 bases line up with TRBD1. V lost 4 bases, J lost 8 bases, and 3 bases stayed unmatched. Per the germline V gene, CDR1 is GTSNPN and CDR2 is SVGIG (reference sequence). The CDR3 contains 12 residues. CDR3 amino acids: CAWNRGEEKLFF. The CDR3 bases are TGTGCCTGGAACAGGGGGGAGGAAAAACTGTTTTTT.

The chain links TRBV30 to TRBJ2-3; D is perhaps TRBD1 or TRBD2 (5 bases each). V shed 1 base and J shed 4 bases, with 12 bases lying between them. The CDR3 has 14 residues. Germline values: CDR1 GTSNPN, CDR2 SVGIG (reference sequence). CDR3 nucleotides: TGTGCCTGGAGTGGGGGCGCGGGCCCAGATACGCAGTATTTT. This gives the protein CAWSGGAGPDTQYF. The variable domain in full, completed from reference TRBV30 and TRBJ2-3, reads SQTIHQWPATLVQPVGSPLSLECTVEGTSNPNLYWYRQAAGRGLQLLFYSVGIGQISSEVPQNLSASRPQDRQFILSSKKLLLSDSGFYLCAWSGGAGPDTQYFGPGTRLTVL.

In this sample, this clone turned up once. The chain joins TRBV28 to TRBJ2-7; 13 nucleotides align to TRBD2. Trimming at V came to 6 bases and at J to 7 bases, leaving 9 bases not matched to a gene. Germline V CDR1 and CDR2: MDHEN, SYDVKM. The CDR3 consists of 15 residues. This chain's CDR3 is CASSQLAGGPGEQYF. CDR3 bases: TGTGCCAGCAGCCAACTAGCGGGAGGGCCGGGGGAGCAGTACTTC. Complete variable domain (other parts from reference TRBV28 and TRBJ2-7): DVKVTQSSRYLVKRTGEKVFLECVQDMDHENMFWYRQDPGLGLRLIYFSYDVKMKEKGDIPEGYSVSREKKERFSLILESASTNQTSMYLCASSQLAGGPGEQYFGPGTRLTVT.

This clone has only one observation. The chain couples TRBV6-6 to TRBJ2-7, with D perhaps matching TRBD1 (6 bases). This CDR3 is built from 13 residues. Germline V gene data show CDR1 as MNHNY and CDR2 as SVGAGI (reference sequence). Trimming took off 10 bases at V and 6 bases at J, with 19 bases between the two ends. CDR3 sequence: CATTRGIGGEQYF. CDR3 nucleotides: TGTGCCACCACCAGGGGCATAGGGGGCGAGCAGTACTTC.

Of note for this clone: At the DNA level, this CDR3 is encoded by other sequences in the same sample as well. Here the CDR3 reads CASSLRYEQYF. The CDR3 region has the DNA TGTGCCAGCAGTTTACGGTACGAGCAGTACTTC. The chain combines TRBV28 with TRBJ2-7; no clear D gene. The CDR3 is made up of 11 amino acids. V shed 2 bases and J shed 4 bases, with 3 bases lying between them. Germline V gene lookup returns CDR1 MDHEN and CDR2 SYDVKM.

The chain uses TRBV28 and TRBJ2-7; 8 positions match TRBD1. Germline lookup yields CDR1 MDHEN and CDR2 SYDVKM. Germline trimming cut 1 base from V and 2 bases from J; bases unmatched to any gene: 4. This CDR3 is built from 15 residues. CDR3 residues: CASSLFGTGPYEQYF. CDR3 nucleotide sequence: TGTGCCAGCAGTTTATTCGGGACAGGCCCCTACGAGCAGTACTTC.

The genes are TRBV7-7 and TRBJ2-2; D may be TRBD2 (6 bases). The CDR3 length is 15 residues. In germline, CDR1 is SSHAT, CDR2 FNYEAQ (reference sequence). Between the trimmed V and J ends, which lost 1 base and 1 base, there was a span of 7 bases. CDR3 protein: CASSLGRGNTGELFF. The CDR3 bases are TGTGCCAGCAGCTTAGGGCGGGGGAACACCGGGGAGCTGTTTTTT.

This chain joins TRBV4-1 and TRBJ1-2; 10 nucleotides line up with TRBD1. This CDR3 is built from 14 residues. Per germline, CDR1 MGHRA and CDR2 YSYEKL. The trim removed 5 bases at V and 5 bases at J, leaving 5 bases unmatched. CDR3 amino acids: CASSAGQGEYGYTF. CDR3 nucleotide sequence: TGCGCCAGCAGCGCCGGACAGGGGGAATATGGCTACACCTTC.

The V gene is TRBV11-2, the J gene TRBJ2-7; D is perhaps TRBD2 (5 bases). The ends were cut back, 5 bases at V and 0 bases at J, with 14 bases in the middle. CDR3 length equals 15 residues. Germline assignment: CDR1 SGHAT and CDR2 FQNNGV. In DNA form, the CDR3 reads TGTGCCAGCAGCCTCTCCTACGGACTCTCCTACGAGCAGTACTTC. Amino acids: CASSLSYGLSYEQYF.

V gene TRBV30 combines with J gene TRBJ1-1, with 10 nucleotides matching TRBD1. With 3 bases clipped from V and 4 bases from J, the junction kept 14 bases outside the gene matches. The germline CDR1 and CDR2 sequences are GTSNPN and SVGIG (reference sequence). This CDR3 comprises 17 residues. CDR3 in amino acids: CAWRPGQGFRQFTEAFF. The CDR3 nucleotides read TGTGCCTGGAGGCCGGGACAGGGGTTTAGGCAGTTCACTGAAGCTTTCTTT.

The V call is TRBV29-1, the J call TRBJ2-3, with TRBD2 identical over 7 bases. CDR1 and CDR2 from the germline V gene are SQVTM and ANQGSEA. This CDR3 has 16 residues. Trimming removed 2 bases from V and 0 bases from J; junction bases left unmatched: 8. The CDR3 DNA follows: TGCAGCGTTGAATGGGAGGGCCAGCGAAGCACAGATACGCAGTATTTT. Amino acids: CSVEWEGQRSTDTQYF.

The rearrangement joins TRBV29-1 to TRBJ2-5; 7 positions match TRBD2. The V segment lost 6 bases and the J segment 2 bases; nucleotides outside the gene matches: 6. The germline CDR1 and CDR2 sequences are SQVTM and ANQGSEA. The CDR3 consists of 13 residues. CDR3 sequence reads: CSVRGREQETQYF. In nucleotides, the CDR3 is TGCAGCGTGCGGGGGAGGGAACAAGAGACCCAGTACTTC. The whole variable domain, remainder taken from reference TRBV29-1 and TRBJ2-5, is SAVISQKPSRDICQRGTSLTIQCQVDSQVTMMFWYRQQPGQSLTLIATANQGSEATYESGFVIDKFPISRPNLTFSTLTVSNMSPEDSSIYLCSVRGREQETQYFGPGTRLLVL.